A single sample is the source of the 24 T cell receptor beta chains below, sequenced in a study of sequential checkpoint blockade in melanoma. Treatment indicated: randomized to nivolumab then ipilimumab (arm A) or the reverse (arm B). The assay was immunoSEQ multiplex PCR, and TCRdb's table has in-frame clones only and misses some. The sample includes around 19,000 clones, around 70% of them seen just once. This sample comprised tumor tissue (inferred from file names), obtained from a patient given nivolumab and ipilimumab in sequence. The source of these receptors is a human donor with melanoma.

Remarks on this clone: The DNA holds an ambiguous or unread base, and X denotes its residue. CDR3 sequence (DNA): TGTGCCAGCTCACCASAGGACGGCTATGGCTACACCTTC. Translation: CASSPXDGYGYTF. J is TRBJ1-2 and V is TRBV18; D gene unclear. The CDR3 totals 13 residues. Trimming cost V 2 bases and J 4 bases, with 8 bases left between them. Germline assignment: CDR1 KGHSH and CDR2 LQKENI.

This chain joins TRBV19 and TRBJ1-6; TRBD1 aligns across 8 bases. Looked up from germline, CDR1 is LNHDA and CDR2 is SQIVND (reference sequence). The CDR3 has 15 residues. The ends lost 7 bases at V and 5 bases at J; junction bases unmatched: 7. DNA for the CDR3: TGTGCCAGTACTCAGGGGGCTAGGAATAATTCACCCCTCCACTTT. It encodes CASTQGARNNSPLHF.

CDR3: CASSPRATRGEIF. The CDR3 DNA reads TGTGCCAGCAGCCCCCGGGCGACAAGGGGCGAAATCTTC. The V call is TRBV12-1, the J call TRBJ2-1; the table names TRBD1, a call not compared with the DNA. TRBV12-1 is a recognized pseudogene. The CDR3 loop spans 13 amino acids.

This clone appeared a single time. The chain carries TRBV30 and TRBJ2-7; 9 bases agree with TRBD1. The germline V gene has CDR1 GTSNPN and CDR2 SVGIG (reference sequence). V shed 3 bases and J 0 bases; nucleotides not matched to a gene: 3. The CDR3 length is 14 residues. Here the CDR3 DNA reads TGTGCCTGGAGGGAGACAGGGGGCTCCTACGAGCAGTACTTC. It codes for CAWRETGGSYEQYF.

The chain combines TRBV9 with TRBJ1-4, with D hard to call. The CDR3 has 15 amino acids. Trimming shortened V by 5 bases and J by 0 bases, and 11 bases separated the two germline ends. Germline V CDR1 and CDR2: SGDLS, YYNGEE. Written as DNA, the CDR3 is TGTGCCAGCAGTGGCCACAGCTCAACTAATGAAAAACTGTTTTTT. Translated: CASSGHSSTNEKLFF.

The chain uses TRBV19 and TRBJ2-3; 7 positions match TRBD2. Germline CDR1 LNHDA, CDR2 SQIVND (reference sequence). V gave up 8 bases and J gave up 0 bases; unmatched junction bases: 5. This CDR3 region has 14 residues. CDR3 sequence reads: CASSGGPSTDTQYF. CDR3 bases: TGTGCCAGTTCGGGGGGACCTAGCACAGATACGCAGTATTTT.

The chain combines TRBV29-1 with TRBJ2-1; 10 nucleotides align to TRBD2. V lost 3 bases to trimming and J lost 7 bases; unmatched junction nucleotides: 6. This CDR3 contains 14 residues. The germline CDR1 and CDR2 sequences are SQVTM and ANQGSEA. The CDR3 loop reads CSVEGSGRGNEQFF. DNA for the CDR3: TGCAGCGTTGAGGGGAGCGGGAGGGGGAATGAGCAGTTCTTC.

The chain couples TRBV9 to TRBJ2-1; D perhaps matches TRBD2 (7 bases). The CDR3 sequence is 12 residues long. Germline CDR1 is SGDLS and CDR2 is YYNGEE. Trimming removed 7 bases at V and 7 bases at J, with 12 bases between. The CDR3 coding sequence is TGTGCCAGCTCCGGGGGGCCAAATGAGCAGTTCTTC. Protein: CASSGGPNEQFF.

CDR3 DNA sequence: TGTGCCAGCAGAACACAGGGTATGATGAACACTGAAGCTTTCTTT. This gives the protein CASRTQGMMNTEAFF. The chain couples TRBV6-8 to TRBJ1-1; D perhaps matches TRBD1 (6 bases). CDR1 MNHGY and CDR2 SAAAGT come from the germline V gene. The CDR3 consists of 15 residues. The germline V and J ends were trimmed by 6 bases and 0 bases, with 14 bases remaining between them.

V usage is TRBV14 and J usage is TRBJ1-1; no clear D. The V and J ends lost 1 base and 1 base respectively, with 7 bases between them. The CDR3 has 14 residues. The V gene's germline CDR1 is SGHDN and CDR2 FVKESK. CDR3 protein: CASSQATGNTEAFF. The CDR3 DNA reads as TGTGCCAGCAGCCAAGCGACGGGGAACACTGAAGCTTTCTTT. Using reference TRBV14 and TRBJ1-1 for the parts outside the CDR3, the full variable domain is EAGVTQFPSHSVIEKGQTVTLRCDPISGHDNLYWYRRVMGKEIKFLLHFVKESKQDESGMPNNRFLAERTGGTYSTLKVQPAELEDSGVYFCASSQATGNTEAFFGQGTRLTVV.

The CDR3 is CASSYSSRANEKLFF. The CDR3 DNA follows: TGTGCCAGCAGTTACTCTTCCCGAGCGAATGAAAAACTGTTTTTT. The chain recombines TRBV6-8 with TRBJ1-4, with D unresolved. Germline V gene sequence: CDR1 MNHGY, CDR2 SAAAGT. CDR3 length: 15 amino acids. V was cut by 0 bases and J by 5 bases, with 10 bases left in between.

The gene calls are TRBV6-7 and TRBJ2-4; D not certain. TRBV6-7 is given ORF status, its function remaining uncertain. V was cut by 6 bases and J by 0 bases, with 18 bases left in between. The CDR3 sequence is 17 residues long. As DNA, the CDR3 is TGTGCCAGCAGCCCCCATGGTAGCAGAATAGCCAAAAACATTCAGTACTTC. This translates into CASSPHGSRIAKNIQYF.

This chain joins TRBV19 and TRBJ1-5, with D maybe TRBD1 (5 bases). Germline loops: CDR1 LNHDA, CDR2 SQIVND (reference sequence). The CDR3 is 12 residues long. Trimming pared 5 bases from V and 9 bases from J, leaving 11 bases between. Here the CDR3 reads CASSLGGGPQHF. As DNA, the CDR3 is TGTGCCAGTAGTCTCGGGGGGGGGCCCCAGCATTTT.

The chain joins TRBV14 to TRBJ1-1; D is uncertain. The CDR3 sequence is 13 residues long. Trimming pared 1 base from V and 6 bases from J, leaving 9 bases between. Per germline, CDR1 SGHDN and CDR2 FVKESK. The CDR3 bases are TGTGCCAGCAGCCAAGGATCTACAGCTGAAGCTTTCTTT. Translating gives CASSQGSTAEAFF.

A single count supports this clone. V and J are TRBV6-8 and TRBJ2-3; the D gene is possibly TRBD2 (7 bases). V lost 6 bases and J 3 bases, leaving 16 bases between the germline ends. The germline V gene has CDR1 MNHGY and CDR2 SAAAGT. CDR3 length: 15 residues. The CDR3 region has the DNA TGTGCCAGCAGCTTAGTGGGGGGGCCTACAGATACGCAGTATTTT. Amino acid sequence: CASSLVGGPTDTQYF.

The chain carries TRBV7-2 and TRBJ1-2; 7 bases are a match to TRBD1. The ends lost 5 bases at V and 3 bases at J; junction bases unmatched: 9. This CDR3 has 15 amino acids. Germline CDR1 reads SGHTA; CDR2 reads FQGNSA. Here the CDR3 reads CASSPLGTVDYGYTF. As DNA, the CDR3 is TGTGCCAGCAGCCCCCTCGGGACAGTGGACTATGGCTACACCTTC. Combining the CDR3 with reference TRBV7-2 and TRBJ1-2 gives the whole variable domain GAGVSQSPSNKVTEKGKDVELRCDPISGHTALYWYRQSLGQGLEFLIYFQGNSAPDKSGLPSDRFSAERTGGSVSTLTIQRTQQEDSAVYLCASSPLGTVDYGYTFGSGTRLTVV.

The chain is built from TRBV11-3 and TRBJ1-1, with D hard to call. The germline V gene has CDR1 SGHNT and CDR2 YENEEA. Trimming removed 3 bases at V and 3 bases at J, with 11 bases between. The CDR3 is 14 residues long. CDR3 sequence (DNA): TGTGCCAGCAGCTTGATGGGTGGGGACACTGAAGCTTTCTTT. Translated: CASSLMGGDTEAFF.

The genes are TRBV5-1 and TRBJ2-1, with 10 bases matching TRBD2. The CDR3 sequence is 15 residues long. J was trimmed by 2 bases and V by 5 bases; bases with no gene match: 4. Germline CDR1 is SGHRS and CDR2 is YFSETQ. The chain's CDR3 is CASSPGLAAYNEQFF. The CDR3 DNA follows: TGCGCCAGCAGTCCTGGACTAGCGGCCTACAATGAGCAGTTCTTC.

The CDR3 nucleotides are TGTGCCAGTAGTCCTGACTCTTTGACAGCTGTATATGGCTACACCTTC. This sequence encodes CASSPDSLTAVYGYTF. This chain links TRBV19 with TRBJ1-2, with D possibly TRBD1 on 5 matching bases. This CDR3 is 16 amino acids long. CDR1 is LNHDA, CDR2 SQIVND, per germline (reference sequence). Trimming stripped 5 bases from V and 5 bases from J, with 21 bases between.

The chain is built from TRBV11-3 and TRBJ2-5, with D possibly TRBD1 on 6 matching bases. V was clipped by 5 bases and J by 7 bases, with 23 bases between them. Germline assignment: CDR1 SGHNT and CDR2 YENEEA. The CDR3 covers 16 residues. The CDR3 nucleotides read TGTGCCAGCAGCCTGCTGGCCGGGACAAAAAAGGGGACCCAGTACTTC. Translating gives CASSLLAGTKKGTQYF.

The chain recombines TRBV22-1 with TRBJ2-4; no DNA check was done on the table's D call, TRBD1. TRBV22-1 is marked as a pseudogene. This CDR3 is 12 amino acids long. CDR3 sequence: CASSRTGNIQYF. The CDR3 DNA reads TGTGCCAGCAGTAGGACAGGGAACATTCAGTACTTC.

V and J are TRBV10-2 and TRBJ2-2; no clear D gene. CDR3 size: 15 residues. V lost 3 bases and J lost 3, with 11 bases in between. Germline lookup yields CDR1 WSHSY and CDR2 SAAADI. The CDR3 loop is CASSDSIMDTGELFF. The CDR3 nucleotides read TGCGCCAGCAGTGATTCGATAATGGACACCGGGGAGCTGTTTTTT.

The CDR3 is CASSRGREKTYEQYF. CDR3 DNA sequence: TGTGCCAGCAGTCGAGGGCGGGAGAAAACGTACGAGCAGTACTTC. J is TRBJ2-7 and V is TRBV7-1; 7 bases map to TRBD2. TRBV7-1 is identified as an open reading frame with a role that is uncertain. The trim removed 6 bases at V and 4 bases at J, leaving 12 bases unmatched. The CDR3 is 15 amino acids.

The rearrangement links TRBV7-6 to TRBJ2-7; D possibly corresponds to TRBD1 (6 bases). The germline V gene encodes CDR1 SGHVS and CDR2 FNYEAQ. V was trimmed by 4 bases and J by 3 bases, leaving 25 bases between them. The CDR3 is 18 amino acids. CDR3 residues: CASSYPPGTSSPFYEQYF. Written as DNA, the CDR3 is TGTGCCAGCAGCTATCCGCCAGGGACATCTTCCCCCTTCTACGAGCAGTACTTC.